The 15 T cell receptor beta chains below were found in one sample sequenced in a study of cytomegalovirus exposure and HLA in healthy donors. Both 60 Vbeta primers and 13 Jbeta primers went into the PCR. Assay: immunoSEQ multiplex PCR; the TCRdb copy retains only in-frame clones and omits some. The sample records 200,000 to 250,000 clones, approximately 85% being singletons. The sample consisted of PBMCs. The receptors here all came from a woman between 40 and 50 years old in good health and CMV-seronegative.

This sequence joins TRBV5-1 and TRBJ2-3; 8 bases map to TRBD1. With 5 bases clipped from V and 6 bases from J, the junction kept 11 bases outside the gene matches. The CDR3 sequence is 15 residues long. Germline V gene lookup returns CDR1 SGHRS and CDR2 YFSETQ. DNA of the CDR3: TGCGCCAGCAGTCCCGGGGTGGACAGGGCGGATACGCAGTATTTT. Amino acids: CASSPGVDRADTQYF. The entire variable domain, with the rest obtained from reference TRBV5-1 and TRBJ2-3, is as follows: KAGVTQTPRYLIKTRGQQVTLSCSPISGHRSVSWYQQTPGQGLQFLFEYFSETQRNKGNFPGRFSGRQFSNSRSEMNVSTLELGDSALYLCASSPGVDRADTQYFGPGTRLTVL.

Written as DNA, the CDR3 is TGTGCCAGCAGTTTCGGGAGCAATCAGCCCCAGCATTTT. Protein: CASSFGSNQPQHF. The chain has TRBV28 and TRBJ1-5; no clear D. V dropped 3 bases and J dropped 1 base, with 4 bases sitting between them. The CDR3 sequence is 13 residues long. The germline gives CDR1 MDHEN, CDR2 SYDVKM.

A note on this clone: Distinct nucleotide sequences in the sample also encode this CDR3. The chain joins TRBV30 to TRBJ1-5, with unresolved D. In germline, CDR1 is GTSNPN, CDR2 SVGIG (reference sequence). The CDR3 has 13 residues. The V end lost 1 base, the J end lost 3 bases, and 7 bases lay between the germline ends. In DNA form, the CDR3 reads TGTGCCTGGAGTGGTGGGCCCAATCAGCCCCAGCATTTT. Its protein is CAWSGGPNQPQHF.

V is TRBV19 and J is TRBJ1-1, with 7 bases aligning to TRBD1. V lost 9 bases and J lost 0; bases outside the gene matches: 16. This CDR3 is 17 amino acids long. The V gene's germline CDR1 is LNHDA and CDR2 SQIVND (reference sequence). The CDR3 here is CASLKGGGIYMNTEAFF. CDR3 DNA: TGTGCCAGCCTAAAAGGAGGGGGCATTTACATGAACACTGAAGCTTTCTTT.

The rearrangement links TRBV18 to TRBJ1-1; D not certain. The germline CDR1 and CDR2 sequences are KGHSH and LQKENI. Trimming stripped 1 base from V and 0 bases from J, with 6 bases between. The CDR3 runs 14 residues. Here the CDR3 reads CASSPQDLNTEAFF. The CDR3 coding sequence is TGTGCCAGCTCACCACAGGACTTGAACACTGAAGCTTTCTTT.

The chain recombines TRBV9 with TRBJ2-7, with 7 bases identical to TRBD2. The V gene's germline CDR1 is SGDLS and CDR2 YYNGEE. This CDR3 spans 15 amino acids. Trimming at V came to 0 bases and at J to 6 bases, leaving 9 bases not matched to a gene. The CDR3 reads CASSVAGGGPSEQYF. The CDR3 coding sequence is TGTGCCAGCAGCGTAGCGGGGGGAGGGCCCTCCGAGCAGTACTTC.

This sequence joins TRBV19 and TRBJ1-5; 7 bases are shared with TRBD1. V dropped 1 base and J dropped 4; count of bases not matched to a gene: 7. This CDR3 region has 16 residues. Germline V gives CDR1 LNHDA, CDR2 SQIVND (reference sequence). The chain's CDR3 is CASSIGAGGRNQPQHF. As DNA, the CDR3 is TGTGCCAGTAGTATAGGGGCAGGGGGTAGGAATCAGCCCCAGCATTTT.

V usage is TRBV27 and J usage is TRBJ2-3; perhaps TRBD2 as D (6 bases). The V gene lost 2 bases and the J gene lost 5 bases, with 26 bases spanning the gap. The CDR3 length is 19 residues. Germline V gene lookup returns CDR1 MNHEY and CDR2 SMNVEV (reference sequence). Here the CDR3 reads CASSLLVVGEREKGDTQYF. The DNA for the CDR3 is TGTGCCAGCAGTTTACTGGTAGTAGGGGAACGGGAGAAGGGAGATACGCAGTATTTT.

This sequence joins TRBV11-1 and TRBJ2-7, with a possible D match to TRBD1 (5 bases). From germline, CDR1 is SGHAT and CDR2 FQDESV (reference sequence). The CDR3 has 16 amino acids. Trimming took off 0 bases at V and 4 bases at J, with 16 bases between the two ends. For the CDR3, the DNA is TGTGCCAGCAGCTTAGCCGGCGCCAGGGTAAGGTACGAGCAGTACTTC. This encodes CASSLAGARVRYEQYF.

The chain couples TRBV5-5 to TRBJ2-1, with 7 bases identical to TRBD2. CDR3 size: 14 residues. V shed 2 bases and J 9 bases; nucleotides not matched to a gene: 8. CDR1 and CDR2 from the germline V gene are SGHKS and YYEKEE (reference sequence). In nucleotides, the CDR3 is TGTGCCAGCAGCTTCGGGGGAGCGGGAACTGAGCAGTTCTTC. This translates into CASSFGGAGTEQFF.

The chain's CDR3 is CASSLSGGTEAFF. The DNA for the CDR3 is TGCGCCAGCAGCTTGTCAGGGGGCACTGAAGCTTTCTTT. The rearrangement links TRBV5-1 to TRBJ1-1; TRBD1 aligns across 7 bases. The CDR3 is 13 amino acids. The germline CDR1 and CDR2 sequences are SGHRS and YFSETQ. With V trimmed by 1 base and J by 4 bases, 1 base remained unmatched.

The chain links TRBV5-4 to TRBJ1-2; D possibly corresponds to TRBD1 (5 bases). The CDR3 totals 12 residues. Germline V gene lookup returns CDR1 SGHNT and CDR2 YYREEE (reference sequence). The ends were cut back, 4 bases at V and 8 bases at J, with 12 bases in the middle. For the CDR3, the DNA is TGTGCCAGCAGCCTAGGGGTTGGAGGCTACACCTTC. It translates to CASSLGVGGYTF.

This chain links TRBV9 with TRBJ2-3; 9 nucleotides match TRBD2. Germline-derived CDR1 and CDR2 are SGDLS and YYNGEE. With 0 bases clipped from V and 4 bases from J, the junction kept 9 bases outside the gene matches. This CDR3 has 17 residues. The CDR3 reads CASSVALGTSIADTQYF. As DNA, the CDR3 is TGTGCCAGCAGCGTAGCTCTCGGGACTAGCATCGCAGATACGCAGTATTTT.

This clone has just a few counts. This rearrangement joins TRBV5-4 to TRBJ2-1, with D possibly matching TRBD2 (5 bases). Germline lookup yields CDR1 SGHNT and CDR2 YYREEE (reference sequence). The CDR3 length is 15 residues. Trimming shortened V by 0 bases and J by 2 bases, and 9 bases separated the two germline ends. For the CDR3, the DNA is TGTGCCAGCAGCTTGGATAGTAGCGCCTACAATGAGCAGTTCTTC. Its protein is CASSLDSSAYNEQFF.

The rearrangement joins TRBV30 to TRBJ1-2; D uncertain. Trimming shortened V by 2 bases and J by 8 bases, and 15 bases separated the two germline ends. Germline loops: CDR1 GTSNPN, CDR2 SVGIG (reference sequence). The CDR3 length is 13 residues. The CDR3 DNA reads as TGTGCCTGGAGTCTTCTCGGGGTCGGGGGCTACACCTTC. It encodes CAWSLLGVGGYTF.